This T cell receptor (beta chain) comes out of a study of HIV-infected patients and healthy controls. Study results and limitations: Healthy controls shared more CDR3 sequences between individuals than HIV-infected patients did. Eight alpha and eight beta V genes differed significantly in mean usage between HIV-infected patients and controls.

Trimming took off 2 bases at V and 4 bases at J, with 11 bases between the two ends. The CDR3 sequence is 14 residues long. CDR1 MNHEY and CDR2 SMNVEV come from the germline V gene (reference sequence). cDNA was made from roughly 500 ng RNA using alpha and beta constant primers. Separate chain-specific third strand synthesis with multiplexing indices produced the alpha and beta libraries. Using its own MiXCR run on the 5' RACE reads, TCRdb lists one record per CDR3 protein. The top ten hold 5% to 7% of the sample, which has some 20,000 distinct CDR3 sequences, roughly 9.5% seen once. This clonotype was found many times. The antigen is undetermined. The repertoire came from unfractionated whole blood and reflected all unsorted peripheral T cells.

Input material: blood. The J gene is TRBJ1-2, the V gene TRBV27; D is undetermined. The sequence came from an adult in good health. The CDR3 reads CASSLLSEPYGYTF. DNA of the CDR3: TGTGCCAGCAGTTTACTCAGCGAACCCTATGGCTACACCTTC.